This TCR beta chain was sequenced for a study of cytomegalovirus exposure and HLA in healthy donors. Study details: An early data release held tens of millions of unique TCRs from HLA-typed donors.

Vbeta (60) and Jbeta (13) primers were used in the PCR. Profiling relied on immunoSEQ multiplex PCR, and the TCRdb table lists in-frame clones only, not all of them. The table shows about 130,000 clones, with approximately 80% occurring only once. Germline V gene lookup returns CDR1 MNHEY and CDR2 SVGAGI. The CDR3 loop spans 15 amino acids. V gave up 6 bases and J gave up 6 bases; unmatched junction bases: 8. Of note for this clone: Its target is not known.

Study-wide findings and caveats: TCR association rates varied by HLA locus in a later analysis, with DRB1 highest and HLA-C lowest. A later analysis reportedly identified an Asian-associated ancestry cluster as carrying fewer N-insertions than the roughly 670-donor mean.

The rearrangement links TRBV6-5 to TRBJ1-6; 7 positions match TRBD1. This clonotype originated in a middle-aged man in good health and CMV-seronegative. Sequencing was carried out using PBMCs. CDR3 residues: CASSRGTDSNSPLHF. Here the CDR3 DNA reads TGTGCCAGCAGCAGGGGGACGGATAGTAATTCACCCCTCCACTTT.